This entry lists 22 T cell receptor beta chains sequenced from one sample in a study of PD-1 blockade in classical Hodgkin lymphoma. Autologous stem cell transplantation was followed by relapse in every patient, and brentuximab vedotin exposure varied. By magnetic negative selection, CD8+ T cells were isolated from the thawed PBMCs. TCRdb's copy holds only in-frame clones and misses some; the assay was immunoSEQ multiplex PCR. The table lists about 450 clones, 70% to 80% of them singletons. Sequencing used CD8+ T cells from blood, obtained at baseline. These receptors came from a human donor with classical Hodgkin lymphoma.

J is TRBJ2-3 and V is TRBV6-1; a weak D match, TRBD1 (6 bases). Germline lookup yields CDR1 MNHNS and CDR2 SASEGT. The V and J ends lost 3 bases and 3 bases respectively, with 13 bases between them. This CDR3 is 15 amino acids long. CDR3 nucleotides: TGTGCCAGCAGTGATTTTGCAGGGGAGACAGATACGCAGTATTTT. Amino acid sequence: CASSDFAGETDTQYF.

The chain uses TRBV6-5 and TRBJ1-3, with D uncertain. The CDR3 spans 15 residues. V lost 5 bases and J 0 bases, leaving 11 bases between the germline ends. Germline V gene lookup returns CDR1 MNHEY and CDR2 SVGAGI. The chain's CDR3 is CASSAEVYSGNTIYF. CDR3 sequence (DNA): TGTGCCAGCAGTGCCGAGGTTTACTCTGGAAACACCATATATTTT.

V usage is TRBV15 and J usage is TRBJ1-5; 10 nucleotides match TRBD1. Germline CDR1 LNHNV, CDR2 YYDKDF (reference sequence). The CDR3 spans 22 residues. V gave up 1 base and J gave up 0 bases; unmatched junction bases: 18. The CDR3 coding sequence is TGTGCCACCAGCAGAGTCCCCTCCAGGGGACAGGGGCCAACCATTAGCAATCAGCCCCAGCATTTT. This gives the protein CATSRVPSRGQGPTISNQPQHF.

The chain carries TRBV25-1 and TRBJ2-1, with a tentative D call TRBD1 (6 bases). Germline assignment: CDR1 MGHDK and CDR2 SYGVNS. The CDR3 covers 13 residues. Between the trimmed V and J ends, which lost 2 bases and 9 bases, there was a span of 11 bases. The DNA of the CDR3 is TGTGCCAGCAGTGAAACAGGGTTGGCTGAGCAGTTCTTC. Translating gives CASSETGLAEQFF.

The chain is built from TRBV4-3 and TRBJ2-1; D is unresolved. The CDR3 consists of 16 residues. The germline CDR1 and CDR2 sequences are LGHNA and YSLEER. V was shortened by 5 bases and J by 1 base, with 15 bases between the two germline ends. CDR3 nucleotides: TGCGCCAGCAGCTCGATTGAAGGAGTTTCCTACAATGAGCAGTTCTTC. Protein product: CASSSIEGVSYNEQFF.

The V call is TRBV5-4, the J call TRBJ1-2; D gene unclear. CDR3 size: 13 residues. Germline V lookup: CDR1 SGHNT, CDR2 YYREEE (reference sequence). V was cut by 0 bases and J by 4 bases, with 7 bases left in between. The CDR3 sequence: CASSLDSSYGYTF. Here the CDR3 DNA reads TGTGCCAGCAGCTTGGACAGTTCCTATGGCTACACCTTC.

V and J are TRBV12-5 and TRBJ2-1; 9 nucleotides agree with TRBD2. This CDR3 region has 19 residues. The V gene end was trimmed by 0 bases and the J gene end by 8 bases; junction bases not matched to a gene: 17. Per germline, CDR1 LGHNT and CDR2 FRNRAP. CDR3 in amino acids: CASGLVLGFKREDLDEQFF. The CDR3 nucleotides read TGTGCTAGTGGTTTGGTACTAGGGTTCAAGCGGGAGGACCTTGATGAGCAGTTCTTC.

About this clone itself: Other nucleotide sequences in the sample specify the same CDR3. The chain couples TRBV6-1 to TRBJ2-7; 7 nucleotides agree with TRBD2. Unmatched junction bases numbered 4, after V lost 2 bases and J lost 0 bases. The germline V gene encodes CDR1 MNHNS and CDR2 SASEGT. The CDR3 spans 15 residues. CDR3 region: CASSEYGGSSYEQYF. In DNA form, the CDR3 reads TGTGCCAGCAGTGAATACGGCGGGAGCTCCTACGAGCAGTACTTC.

This clone was found a few times. The chain links TRBV6-4 to TRBJ1-2; 7 nucleotides line up with TRBD1. The CDR3 extends over 15 amino acids. In germline, CDR1 is MRHNA, CDR2 SNTAGT. V lost 2 bases, J lost 6 bases, and 9 bases stayed unmatched. The CDR3 loop reads CASSDTPQGLDGYTF. CDR3 nucleotide sequence: TGTGCCAGCAGTGACACCCCACAGGGGTTAGATGGCTACACCTTC.

The rearrangement uses TRBV14 and TRBJ2-3, with D unresolved. From germline, CDR1 is SGHDN and CDR2 FVKESK. The V gene lost 0 bases and the J gene lost 7 bases, with 8 bases spanning the gap. The CDR3 runs to 13 residues. In nucleotides, the CDR3 is TGTGCCAGCAGCCAAGAATGGAGCCATACGCAGTATTTT. Amino acids: CASSQEWSHTQYF.

The V and J genes are TRBV23-1 and TRBJ2-7; the D is unclear. TRBV23-1 qualifies as an ORF whose function is uncertain. CDR3 size: 18 residues. V dropped 2 bases and J dropped 4 bases, with 24 bases sitting between them. CDR3 sequence: CASSQTTLTAPTFYEQYF. The CDR3 bases are TGCGCCAGCAGTCAAACTACTCTAACAGCTCCCACCTTTTACGAGCAGTACTTC.

V usage is TRBV19 and J usage is TRBJ2-2; the match to TRBD1 covers 7 bases. The ends lost 11 bases at V and 5 bases at J; junction bases unmatched: 8. The CDR3 runs to 13 residues. CDR1 LNHDA and CDR2 SQIVND come from the germline V gene (reference sequence). The CDR3 loop is CAAVHRGTGELFF. The CDR3 bases are TGTGCCGCCGTCCACAGGGGTACCGGGGAGCTGTTTTTT. Full variable domain (remainder filled in from reference TRBV19 and TRBJ2-2): DGGITQSPKYLFRKEGQNVTLSCEQNLNHDAMYWYRQDPGQGLRLIYYSQIVNDFQKGDIAEGYSVSREKKESFPLTVTSAQKNPTAFYLCAAVHRGTGELFFGEGSRLTVL.

V gene TRBV29-1 combines with J gene TRBJ2-1; D possibly corresponds to TRBD2 (5 bases). This CDR3 has 16 amino acids. Germline loops: CDR1 SQVTM, CDR2 ANQGSEA. Trimming left V 3 bases short and J 0 bases short, with 15 bases between. The CDR3 spells CSVESPERNSYNEQFF. The CDR3 bases are TGCAGCGTTGAGTCTCCGGAGCGGAACTCCTACAATGAGCAGTTCTTC.

Only one count was recorded for this clone. V is TRBV7-9 and J is TRBJ2-5; D unresolved. V was shortened by 2 bases and J by 0 bases, with 4 bases between the two germline ends. The CDR3 is 13 amino acids. Germline V gene sequence: CDR1 SEHNR, CDR2 FQNEAQ (reference sequence). The CDR3 is CASSLMYQETQYF. The CDR3 bases are TGTGCCAGCAGCTTAATGTACCAAGAGACCCAGTACTTC.

The J gene is TRBJ2-3, the V gene TRBV10-3, with D possibly TRBD2 on 7 matching bases. This CDR3 has 15 residues. Trimming pared 11 bases from V and 0 bases from J, leaving 18 bases between. Germline lookup yields CDR1 ENHRY and CDR2 SYGVKD. In DNA form, the CDR3 reads TGTGCCGGTCGGGGGGCGGCTAGTAGCACAGATACGCAGTATTTT. Translating it yields CAGRGAASSTDTQYF.

The chain has TRBV6-1 and TRBJ2-2; the match to TRBD2 covers 9 bases. Germline loops: CDR1 MNHNS, CDR2 SASEGT. The CDR3 runs to 16 residues. V shed 7 bases and J 3 bases; nucleotides not matched to a gene: 9. CDR3 amino acids: CASIELAGEYTGELFF. The CDR3 DNA follows: TGTGCCAGCATTGAGTTAGCGGGAGAGTACACCGGGGAGCTGTTTTTT.

V is TRBV7-8 and J is TRBJ1-5; 7 bases map to TRBD1. The junction had 4 bases not matched to a gene; V was cut back by 5 bases and J by 6 bases. The CDR3 is made up of 13 amino acids. Germline CDR1 and CDR2: SGHVS and FQNEAQ. Written as DNA, the CDR3 is TGTGCCAGCAGCCACAGGGGAGGTCAGCCCCAGCATTTT. This codes for CASSHRGGQPQHF.

The chain joins TRBV27 to TRBJ2-2; D perhaps matches TRBD2 (5 bases). The V gene lost 4 bases and the J gene lost 0 bases, with 12 bases spanning the gap. CDR1 and CDR2 (germline): MNHEY, SMNVEV (reference sequence). This CDR3 is 16 amino acids long. CDR3 in amino acids: CASSSSAASNTGELFF. CDR3 nucleotides: TGTGCCAGCAGTTCCTCAGCGGCATCGAACACCGGGGAGCTGTTTTTT.

The chain joins TRBV6-4 to TRBJ1-2; 7 nucleotides align to TRBD1. The CDR3 is 15 residues long. After removal of 2 bases from V and 5 bases from J, the junction contained 8 bases not matched to a gene. CDR1 MRHNA and CDR2 SNTAGT come from the germline V gene. CDR3 sequence: CASSDTGQALYGYTF. Here the CDR3 DNA reads TGTGCCAGCAGTGACACTGGACAGGCATTGTATGGCTACACCTTC.

This sequence joins TRBV7-6 and TRBJ1-1; D unresolved. The germline V gene encodes CDR1 SGHVS and CDR2 FNYEAQ. Trimming cost V 1 base and J 4 bases, with 7 bases left between them. CDR3 length: 13 amino acids. In DNA form, the CDR3 reads TGTGCCAGCAGCTTAGTAGGTCTCACTGAAGCTTTCTTT. Protein: CASSLVGLTEAFF. Complete variable domain (other parts from reference TRBV7-6 and TRBJ1-1): GAGVSQSPRYKVTKRGQDVALRCDPISGHVSLYWYRQALGQGPEFLTYFNYEAQQDKSGLPNDRFSAERPEGSISTLTIQRTEQRDSAMYRCASSLVGLTEAFFGQGTRLTVV.

The chain carries TRBV5-8 and TRBJ1-2; D not resolved. The ends were cut back, 4 bases at V and 1 base at J, with 11 bases in the middle. Looked up from germline, CDR1 is SGHTS and CDR2 is YDEGEE. CDR3 length: 14 residues. CDR3 amino acids: CASSVDGVNYGYTF. The DNA of the CDR3 is TGTGCCAGCAGCGTGGACGGGGTTAACTATGGCTACACCTTC.

This clone has just one count. The CDR3 protein is CASSYRREEAYEQYF. CDR3 nucleotide sequence: TGTGCCAGCAGTTACCGACGGGAGGAAGCCTACGAGCAGTACTTC. The chain joins TRBV6-8 to TRBJ2-7; TRBD2 aligns across 7 bases. Losses at the gene ends were 2 bases for V and 2 bases for J; bases not matched to a gene: 6. The CDR3 has 15 amino acids. Germline V gives CDR1 MNHGY, CDR2 SAAAGT.